The clone carrying this T cell receptor (beta chain) was counted between two and nine times. This specimen belongs to a study of T cells in Graves' hyperthyroidism and ophthalmopathy. Stable Graves' hyperthyroidism meant no ophthalmopathy progression within 18 months. The J segment lost 10 bases and the V segment lost 3 bases, leaving 7 bases of the junction unmatched. The CDR3 extends over 15 amino acids. CDR1 is MNHNS and CDR2 is SASEGT in the germline V gene. Authors of the study amplified TCR beta CDR3 regions from RNA transcripts. A first-round RT-PCR of the TCR CDR3 used the HTBI primer set. TCRdb re-derived calls from the multiplex PCR reads in MiXCR, one entry per CDR3 protein. This table has hundreds of thousands of distinct CDR3 sequences, 11% to 15% appearing once.

The sequence came from a woman in her twenties or thirties with Graves' hyperthyroidism. Material for sequencing was blood. The V and J genes are TRBV6-1 and TRBJ1-6, with TRBD1 matching over 9 bases. The CDR3 DNA sequence: TGTGCCAGCAGTGAGGGGAGACAGGGGGGCTCACCCCTCCACTTT. This gives the protein CASSEGRQGGSPLHF.